This entry lists 9 T cell receptor beta chains sequenced from one sample in a study of cytomegalovirus exposure and HLA in healthy donors (dated 2017 in TCRdb). Libraries were made using the immunoSEQ multiplex PCR assay. The multiplex PCR relied on a mix of 60 forward primers for TCR Vbeta segments and 13 reverse primers for TCR Jbeta segments. TCRdb holds this immuneACCESS table with in-frame rearrangements only. Some clones are missing; in checked studies, unresolved V genes explain under half, and the rest has no known cause. This sample has roughly 170,000 clones in its table, and roughly 80% of those were observed once. Jointly, the top ten make up roughly 1% of the sample. The sequencing input was PBMCs. The receptors shown here come from a man in his thirties or forties in good health and CMV-seronegative.

This chain uses TRBV2 with TRBJ2-2; TRBD1 agrees at 7 bases. CDR3 length: 14 amino acids. CDR1 SNHLY and CDR2 FYNNEI come from the germline V gene. V lost 7 bases and J lost 6; bases outside the gene matches: 8. Here the CDR3 reads CASKDRTTAGELFF. In DNA form, the CDR3 reads TGTGCCAGCAAGGACAGGACAACGGCCGGGGAGCTGTTTTTT.

This clone appeared a few times. The chain employs TRBV7-3 and TRBJ2-1; 11 nucleotides line up with TRBD2. J gave up 4 bases and V 5 bases, and 4 bases lay outside the gene matches. The germline gives CDR1 SGHTA, CDR2 FQGTGA. The CDR3 runs 15 residues. CDR3 DNA sequence: TGTGCCAGCAGCCTCCTAGCGGGGGGTTACAATGAGCAGTTCTTC. Protein product: CASSLLAGGYNEQFF.

The chain recombines TRBV20-1 with TRBJ1-4; D uncertain. Trimming stripped 6 bases from V and 3 bases from J, with 5 bases between. CDR3 size: 11 residues. From germline, CDR1 is DFQATT and CDR2 SNEGSKA (reference sequence). CDR3 amino acids: CSAQSNEKLFF. CDR3 in DNA: TGCAGTGCCCAGTCTAATGAAAAACTGTTTTTT.

CDR3 sequence (DNA): TGTGCCAGCACAAGATTCCTAGGGAGCTCCTACGAGCAGTACTTC. Its translation: CASTRFLGSSYEQYF. The chain is built from TRBV6-5 and TRBJ2-7; TRBD2 might be the D (5 bases). The germline V gene encodes CDR1 MNHEY and CDR2 SVGAGI. The V and J ends lost 7 bases and 0 bases respectively, with 16 bases between them. CDR3 length equals 15 residues.

V gene TRBV7-9 combines with J gene TRBJ2-2, with TRBD2 as a possible D gene (5 bases). Germline V gene data show CDR1 as SEHNR and CDR2 as FQNEAQ (reference sequence). Trimming removed 2 bases from V and 2 bases from J, with 12 bases in between. The CDR3 consists of 16 residues. CDR3: CASSLIGGRNTGELFF. CDR3 DNA sequence: TGTGCCAGCAGCTTAATAGGTGGGAGAAACACCGGGGAGCTGTTTTTT.

Only one count was recorded for this clone. The gene calls are TRBV4-1 and TRBJ2-7; TRBD2 matches 9 bases. V lost 0 bases and J lost 0; bases outside the gene matches: 6. CDR1 is MGHRA and CDR2 is YSYEKL in the germline V gene. The CDR3 has 17 residues. The CDR3 region has the DNA TGCGCCAGCAGCCAAGATCAGGGGCGGGAGGGCTCCTACGAGCAGTACTTC. Protein: CASSQDQGREGSYEQYF.

This chain links TRBV11-3 with TRBJ2-7; 7 nucleotides agree with TRBD2. The CDR3 totals 16 residues. Trimming cost V 1 base and J 4 bases; bases outside gene matches: 10. CDR1 and CDR2 from the germline V gene are SGHNT and YENEEA. CDR3 sequence reads: CASSLVGIAGGYEQYF. In DNA form, the CDR3 reads TGTGCCAGCAGCTTAGTTGGCATAGCGGGCGGATACGAGCAGTACTTC. Variable domain in full (rest from reference TRBV11-3 and TRBJ2-7): EAGVVQSPRYKIIEKKQPVAFWCNPISGHNTLYWYLQNLGQGPELLIRYENEEAVDDSQLPKDRFSAERLKGVDSTLKIQPAELGDSAVYLCASSLVGIAGGYEQYFGPGTRLTVT.

This chain connects TRBV5-1 to TRBJ2-3; a possible D gene is TRBD1 (5 bases). CDR1 and CDR2 from the germline V gene are SGHRS and YFSETQ. The CDR3 length is 15 residues. The V end was cut by 4 bases, the J end by 0 bases, with 12 bases between. CDR3 residues: CASSGTGVSTDTQYF. The CDR3 DNA reads TGCGCCAGCAGCGGAACAGGTGTTAGCACAGATACGCAGTATTTT.

The chain is built from TRBV10-2 and TRBJ2-1, with 9 bases fitting TRBD2. CDR3 size: 15 residues. Per the germline V gene, CDR1 is WSHSY and CDR2 is SAAADI. V was pared by 5 bases and J by 9 bases, with 11 bases of the junction left unmatched. The CDR3 protein is CASSLGRGGIGEQFF. The CDR3 nucleotides are TGCGCCAGCAGTCTAGGGCGGGGGGGGATCGGTGAGCAGTTCTTC.